This TCR beta chain came from a study of CD4+ T cells in melanoma. Using immunoSEQ multiplex PCR, the repertoire was profiled, and TCRdb retains in-frame clones only, with some absent. The sample lists 110,000 to 150,000 clones; 92% were seen once. This CDR3 comprises 14 residues. With V trimmed by 5 bases and J by 8 bases, 7 bases remained unmatched. CDR1 is SEHNR, CDR2 FQNEAQ, per germline (reference sequence). V and J are TRBV7-9 and TRBJ1-4; 8 positions agree with TRBD1. The source of this sequence is a human donor with melanoma. CDR3 nucleotide sequence: TGTGCCAGCAGCCCCGACAGGGGATACGAAAAACTGTTTTTT. Translating it yields CASSPDRGYEKLFF.